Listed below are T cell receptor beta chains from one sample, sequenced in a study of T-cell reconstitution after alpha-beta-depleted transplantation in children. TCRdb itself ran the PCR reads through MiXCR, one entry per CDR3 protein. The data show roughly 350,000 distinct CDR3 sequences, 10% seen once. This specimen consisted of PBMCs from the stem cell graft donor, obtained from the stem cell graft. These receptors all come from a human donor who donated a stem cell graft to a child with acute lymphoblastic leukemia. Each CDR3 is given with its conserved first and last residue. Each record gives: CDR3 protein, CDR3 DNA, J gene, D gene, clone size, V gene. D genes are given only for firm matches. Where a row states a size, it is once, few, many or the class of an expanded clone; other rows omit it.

CDR3aa: CASSVKPTQETQYF
CDR3nt: TGTGCCAGCAGCGTAAAGCCCACCCAAGAGACCCAGTACTTC
j_gene: TRBJ2-5
d_gene: NA
abundance: few
v_gene: TRBV9

CDR3aa: CSARDMEAGELFF
CDR3nt: TGCAGTGCTAGAGATATGGAAGCCGGGGAGCTGTTTTTT
j_gene: TRBJ2-2
d_gene: NA
abundance: few
v_gene: TRBV20-1

CDR3aa: CSLIPVSGYTF
CDR3nt: TGCAGCCTAATTCCCGTCTCTGGCTACACCTTC
j_gene: TRBJ1-2
d_gene: NA
abundance: once
v_gene: TRBV20-1

CDR3aa: CASSVEELRDTEAFF
CDR3nt: TGTGCCAGCAGCGTAGAAGAGCTCCGGGACACTGAAGCTTTCTTT
j_gene: TRBJ1-1
d_gene: NA
abundance: NA
v_gene: TRBV9

CDR3aa: CAISELNIPYEQYF
CDR3nt: TGTGCCATCAGTGAGTTAAACATCCCCTACGAGCAGTACTTC
j_gene: TRBJ2-7
d_gene: NA
abundance: NA
v_gene: TRBV10-3

CDR3aa: CASSSYDLGGVNQPQHF
CDR3nt: TGTGCCAGCAGTTCCTACGACCTTGGGGGGGTGAATCAGCCCCAGCATTTT
j_gene: TRBJ1-5
d_gene: NA
abundance: few
v_gene: TRBV5-6

CDR3aa: CASTAGGHNEQYF
CDR3nt: TGTGCCAGCACCGCTGGGGGTCACAACGAGCAGTACTTC
j_gene: TRBJ2-7
d_gene: NA
abundance: NA
v_gene: TRBV7-9

CDR3aa: CSVVYRSDYGYTF
CDR3nt: TGCAGCGTTGTTTATCGGTCGGACTATGGCTACACCTTC
j_gene: TRBJ1-2
d_gene: NA
abundance: many
v_gene: TRBV29-1

CDR3aa: CSARDGTRSGRDGELFF
CDR3nt: TGCAGTGCTAGGGACGGGACGCGAAGCGGGAGGGACGGGGAGCTGTTTTTT
j_gene: TRBJ2-2
d_gene: TRBD2
abundance: many
v_gene: TRBV20-1

CDR3aa: CASSLGSGDEQFF
CDR3nt: TGTGCCAGCAGCTTAGGGTCGGGAGATGAGCAGTTCTTC
j_gene: TRBJ2-1
d_gene: NA
abundance: few
v_gene: TRBV7-9

CDR3aa: CASSDGSRDTGELFF
CDR3nt: TGTGCCAGCAGTGATGGGTCTAGGGACACCGGGGAGCTGTTTTTT
j_gene: TRBJ2-2
d_gene: NA
abundance: many
v_gene: TRBV6-1